This entry lists 3 T cell receptor beta chains sequenced from one sample in a study of T cells in Graves' hyperthyroidism and ophthalmopathy. Template material for amplifying TCR beta CDR3 regions consisted of RNA transcripts. During a first-round RT-PCR of the TCR CDR3, the HTBI primer set was used. TCRdb ran MiXCR on the multiplex PCR reads and lists one entry per CDR3 protein. Of 450,000 to 700,000 distinct CDR3 sequences in the sample, around 45% are singletons; the top ten hold about 8%. Sequenced input: peripheral blood or thyroid tissue (not recorded which). Every receptor here comes from a woman aged 18-35 years with Graves' hyperthyroidism.

The V gene is TRBV5-5, the J gene TRBJ2-7; D could derive from TRBD1 or TRBD2 (5 bases each). The V gene lost 9 bases and the J gene lost 0 bases, with 19 bases spanning the gap. In germline, CDR1 is SGHKS, CDR2 YYEKEE (reference sequence). The CDR3 consists of 15 residues. CDR3 in DNA: TGTGCCACTTCCAGAGGGGACGGGATCTCCTACGAGCAGTACTTC. Its translation: CATSRGDGISYEQYF.

V usage is TRBV20-1 and J usage is TRBJ2-1; possible D gene TRBD2, 6 bases. Trimming stripped 5 bases from V and 6 bases from J, with 17 bases between. CDR1 is DFQATT and CDR2 is SNEGSKA in the germline V gene (reference sequence). The CDR3 is 14 residues long. The CDR3 loop reads CSAGLARGANEQFF. DNA for the CDR3: TGCAGTGCTGGGCTAGCGAGAGGGGCCAATGAGCAGTTCTTC.

This clonotype was recorded once. One end of the junction does not line up with germline, which may come from a read error. The V and J genes are TRBV7-3 and TRBJ2-5; 10 positions agree with TRBD1. CDR3 size: 10 residues. Germline V gene lookup returns CDR1 SGHTA and CDR2 FQGTGA. CDR3 in amino acids: CASSLRGQGF. The CDR3 nucleotides read TGTGCCAGCAGCTTAAGGGGACAGGGGTTC.